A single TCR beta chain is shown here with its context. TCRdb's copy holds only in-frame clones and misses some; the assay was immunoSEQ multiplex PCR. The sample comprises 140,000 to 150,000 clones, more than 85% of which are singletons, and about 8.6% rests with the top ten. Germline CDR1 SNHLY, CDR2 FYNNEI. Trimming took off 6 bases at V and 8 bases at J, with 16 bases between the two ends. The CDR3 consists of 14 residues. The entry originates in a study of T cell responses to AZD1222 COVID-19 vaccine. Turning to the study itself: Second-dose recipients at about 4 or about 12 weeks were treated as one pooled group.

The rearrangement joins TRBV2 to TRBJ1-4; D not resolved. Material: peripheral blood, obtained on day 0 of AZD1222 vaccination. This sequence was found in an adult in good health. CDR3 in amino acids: CASRATFLREKLFF. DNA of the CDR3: TGTGCCAGCAGAGCCACCTTCCTTCGGGAAAAACTGTTTTTT.